The rows below give T cell receptor beta chains drawn from one sample of a study of type 1 regulatory T cells. Each CDR3 protein is one row after TCRdb ran MiXCR on the reads. The table lists about 62,000 distinct CDR3 sequences, 62% of them singletons. The antigens for these receptors are not known. The specimen sequenced was cultured non-Tr1 T cells, either the whole culture or a sorted T cell fraction (not recorded which). The source of these receptors is a human donor in good health. Each CDR3 is given with its conserved first and last residue. A D gene is named only where the DNA matches it firmly. Clone size, where shown, is once, few, many, or a class for clones that have expanded.

TRBJ1-2,-,TRBV7-2,-,CASSRRGGWGYTF,TGTGCCAGCAGCCGGAGAGGGGGTTGGGGCTACACCTTC
TRBJ1-1,-,TRBV10-3,-,CAIWGGTEAFF,TGTGCCATCTGGGGGGGAACTGAAGCTTTCTTT
TRBJ2-7,-,TRBV5-1,-,CASSLGRNYEQYF,TGCGCCAGCAGCCTGGGACGGAACTACGAGCAGTACTTC
TRBJ2-1,TRBD2,TRBV12-3/TRBV12-4,-,CASSFFLAGIDEQFF,TGTGCCAGCAGTTTTTTTCTAGCGGGTATTGATGAGCAGTTCTTC
TRBJ2-7,-,TRBV29-1,few,CSVVGQGDRSYF,TGCAGCGTTGTGGGGCAAGGGGACCGATCCTACTTC
TRBJ2-3,-,TRBV19,few,CASSMSDTQYF,TGTGCCAGTAGTATGTCAGATACGCAGTATTTT
TRBJ2-1,-,TRBV7-2,-,CASSTSGGAYNEQFF,TGTGCCAGCAGCACCTCAGGGGGGGCGTACAATGAGCAGTTCTTC
TRBJ1-6,-,TRBV3-1,-,CASSQWGNSPLHF,TGTGCCAGCAGCCAGTGGGGGAATTCACCCCTCCACTTT
TRBJ2-1,-,TRBV19,-,CASSLALNEQFF,TGTGCCAGTAGTCTAGCGTTGAATGAGCAGTTCTTC
TRBJ1-1,-,TRBV7-3,-,CASSPFGGTEAFF,TGTGCCAGTAGTCCGTTCGGGGGTACTGAAGCTTTCTTT
TRBJ2-7,-,TRBV7-6,-,CASSVTQGYEQYF,TGTGCCAGCAGCGTCACACAGGGCTACGAGCAGTACTTC
TRBJ2-7,-,TRBV7-2,-,CASSIFGYEQYF,TGTGCCAGCAGCATCTTCGGCTACGAGCAGTACTTC
TRBJ1-2,-,TRBV7-2,-,CASSPRQADGYTF,TGTGCCAGCAGCCCCAGACAGGCCGATGGCTACACCTTC
TRBJ2-3,TRBD2,TRBV13,-,CASSSTSEDTQYF,TGTGCCAGCAGTTCGACTAGCGAGGATACGCAGTATTTT
TRBJ2-2,TRBD2,TRBV2,-,CASKNRDYPTGELFF,TGTGCCAGCAAGAATAGGGACTACCCAACCGGGGAGCTGTTTTTT
TRBJ2-1,-,TRBV12-3/TRBV12-4,-,CASSPPNRSYNEQFF,TGTGCCAGCAGCCCTCCTAATAGGTCCTACAATGAGCAGTTCTTC
TRBJ1-1,-,TRBV15,once,CATSRETPNTEAFF,TGTGCCACCAGCAGGGAGACACCGAACACTGAAGCTTTCTTT
TRBJ2-1,-,TRBV20-1,-,CSAEERVRLEQFF,TGCAGTGCCGAGGAGAGGGTGCGGCTGGAGCAGTTCTTC
TRBJ2-5,-,TRBV20-1,few,CSARNFILGETQYF,TGCAGTGCTAGGAACTTCATCCTGGGGGAGACCCAGTACTTC
TRBJ1-1,-,TRBV19,-,CASTLAGRGTEAFF,TGTGCCAGTACTCTTGCAGGACGTGGCACTGAAGCTTTCTTT
TRBJ2-7,TRBD1,TRBV12-3/TRBV12-4,-,CASRRTGGGGAGEQYF,TGTGCCAGCAGGCGGACAGGGGGCGGGGGAGCAGGCGAGCAGTACTTC
TRBJ2-7,-,TRBV19,-,CASRWREGSSYEQYF,TGTGCCAGTAGATGGAGGGAAGGGAGCTCCTACGAGCAGTACTTC
TRBJ2-5,TRBD2,TRBV7-9,-,CASSFLRTSGSRETQYF,TGTGCCAGCAGCTTCTTGCGGACTAGCGGGAGTAGAGAGACCCAGTACTTC
TRBJ1-3,-,TRBV11-1,-,CASSLFGSSGNTIYF,TGTGCCAGCAGCTTATTCGGCAGCTCTGGAAACACCATATATTTT
TRBJ1-1,-,TRBV5-1,few,CASSSRADKDTEAFF,TGCGCCAGCAGCTCCCGAGCGGACAAGGACACTGAAGCTTTCTTT
TRBJ2-5,-,TRBV20-1,medium-sized,CSPWGVETQYF,TGCAGCCCATGGGGGGTTGAGACCCAGTACTTC
TRBJ1-1,TRBD1,TRBV7-2,-,CASSLRTGGMNTEAFF,TGTGCCAGCAGCTTAAGGACAGGTGGAATGAACACTGAAGCTTTCTTT